Here is one T cell receptor beta chain with its context. CDR3 length: 13 amino acids. V dropped 2 bases and J dropped 2 bases, with 6 bases sitting between them. Only in-frame clones appear in the TCRdb table, and some are missing; sequencing was by immunoSEQ multiplex PCR. The sample lists roughly 32,000 clones; roughly nine tenths were seen once. These data come from a study of control samples from healthy donors and cancer patients. The sequencing input was PBMCs. This clonotype was obtained from a woman in her thirties or forties with lung cancer. V usage is TRBV12-3 or TRBV12-4 and J usage is TRBJ1-2, with D uncertain. CDR3 nucleotides: TGTGCCAGCAGTTTAAAAGAAAACTATGGCTACACCTTC. Protein product: CASSLKENYGYTF.